The clone carrying this T cell receptor beta chain was recorded many times. Its antigen is unidentified. TCR beta VDJ combinations and CDR3 sequences were profiled from genomic DNA. Each CDR3 protein gets one entry after TCRdb re-called the reads with MiXCR. Seen here are 98,000 or so distinct CDR3 sequences, around half observed once, and the top ten hold 30% to 40%. The sample is drawn from a study of CD8+CD57+ T cells in acquired aplastic anemia. At the level of the study: Quantities of DNA derived from sorted CD4+ and CD8+ cells averaged approximately 3 ug. Findings of the study overall: Overlapping CD8+ CDR3 repertoires of patients and controls contained nearly 30 shared sequences.

The CDR3 length is 12 residues. The V segment lost 7 bases and the J segment 6 bases; nucleotides outside the gene matches: 4. Germline V gives CDR1 MNHNS, CDR2 SASEGT. The receptor was isolated from a human donor in good health, serving as a control. The rearrangement uses TRBV6-1 and TRBJ1-2, with 8 bases aligning to TRBD1. Material: sorted CD4+, CD8+, or CD8+CD57+ T cells (not recorded which) from PBMCs. Here the CDR3 reads CASTGGINGYTF. The CDR3 nucleotides read TGTGCCAGCACAGGGGGCATCAATGGCTACACCTTC.